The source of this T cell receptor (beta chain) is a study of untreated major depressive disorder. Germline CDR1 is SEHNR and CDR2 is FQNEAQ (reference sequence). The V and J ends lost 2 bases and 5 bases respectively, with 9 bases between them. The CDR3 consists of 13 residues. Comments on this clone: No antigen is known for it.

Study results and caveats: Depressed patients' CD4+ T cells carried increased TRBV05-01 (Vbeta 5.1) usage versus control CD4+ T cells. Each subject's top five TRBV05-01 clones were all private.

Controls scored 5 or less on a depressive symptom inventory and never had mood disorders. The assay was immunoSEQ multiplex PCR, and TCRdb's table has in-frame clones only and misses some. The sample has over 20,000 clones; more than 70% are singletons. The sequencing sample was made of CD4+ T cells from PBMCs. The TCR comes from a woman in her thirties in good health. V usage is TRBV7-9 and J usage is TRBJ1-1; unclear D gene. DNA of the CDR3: TGTGCCAGCAGCTTAAATAAGGAAACTGAAGCTTTCTTT. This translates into CASSLNKETEAFF.